This is a list of T cell receptor beta chains from one sample in a study of PD-1 blockade in classical Hodgkin lymphoma. The assay was immunoSEQ multiplex PCR, and TCRdb's table has in-frame clones only and misses some. The sample gives under 95,000 clones, about 93% of which show up once; 2.6% is in the top ten. This material consisted of peripheral blood mononuclear cells (PBMCs), taken before the second cycle of nivolumab. These receptors all come from a human donor with classical Hodgkin lymphoma. Each CDR3 is given with its conserved first and last residue. D genes are given only for firm matches. Clone size is stated in some rows and not others, as once, few, many or a class when expanded.

D,V,J,size,length,CDR3,DNA
.,TRBV9,TRBJ2-6,.,17,CASSVASMGTGANVLTF,TGTGCCAGCAGCGTAGCTTCAATGGGTACTGGGGCCAACGTCCTGACTTTC
TRBD2,TRBV27,TRBJ2-7,.,15,CASSNKREGHYEQYF,TGTGCCAGCAGTAATAAGCGGGAGGGCCACTACGAGCAGTACTTC
TRBD2,TRBV28,TRBJ2-1,.,14,CASTLAGAIGEQFF,TGTGCCAGCACCTTAGCGGGAGCGATTGGTGAGCAGTTCTTC
TRBD1,TRBV28,TRBJ1-4,.,13,CASSQTGGKELFF,TGTGCCAGCAGCCAAACAGGGGGCAAGGAACTGTTTTTT
.,TRBV6-4,TRBJ1-5,.,18,CASSDSGASTYSNQPQHF,TGTGCCAGCAGTGACTCTGGGGCCTCCACCTATAGCAATCAGCCCCAGCATTTT
TRBD1,TRBV5-1,TRBJ1-1,.,12,CASTGGGTEAFF,TGCGCCAGCACAGGGGGCGGCACTGAAGCTTTCTTT
TRBD2,TRBV7-9,TRBJ2-7,.,15,CASSLPGGLGDEQYF,TGTGCCAGCAGCTTACCCGGGGGACTAGGAGACGAGCAGTACTTC
.,TRBV5-4,TRBJ1-5,once,14,CASSLLGGNQPQHF,TGTGCCAGCAGCTTGCTCGGGGGCAATCAGCCCCAGCATTTT
.,TRBV27,TRBJ2-7,.,15,CASSLYQGPYAEQYF,TGTGCCAGCAGTTTATATCAGGGGCCTTACGCCGAGCAGTACTTC
.,TRBV9,TRBJ1-3,.,15,CASSVEGRSGNTIYF,TGTGCCAGCAGCGTCGAAGGGCGCTCTGGAAACACCATATATTTT
.,TRBV28,TRBJ1-2,.,11,CASSASLDYTF,TGTGCCAGCAGTGCTTCTTTGGACTACACCTTC
TRBD2,TRBV6-4,TRBJ2-1,.,13,CASRLSGSDEQFF,TGTGCCAGCAGGCTAAGCGGGAGCGATGAGCAGTTCTTC
.,TRBV19,TRBJ2-1,.,14,CASNGGLGSGEQFF,TGTGCCAGTAATGGGGGATTAGGTTCCGGTGAGCAGTTCTTC
.,TRBV6-1,TRBJ1-1,few,14,CASSFNLVNTEAFF,TGTGCCAGCAGTTTTAACTTAGTGAACACTGAAGCTTTCTTT
.,TRBV6-5,TRBJ2-7,once,14,CASSYSRPPYEQYF,TGTGCCAGCAGTTACTCGAGACCCCCCTACGAGCAGTACTTC
.,TRBV2,TRBJ1-2,many,14,CASSGYRANYGYTF,TGTGCCAGCAGCGGCTACAGAGCTAACTATGGCTACACCTTC
TRBD2,TRBV5-1,TRBJ2-1,.,15,CASSLAGGGTGEQFF,TGCGCCAGCAGCTTGGCGGGAGGAGGGACGGGTGAGCAGTTCTTC
.,TRBV4-2,TRBJ1-5,.,17,CASSQHDGRRGNQPQHF,TGTGCCAGCAGCCAGCATGATGGCCGCCGCGGCAATCAGCCCCAGCATTTT
.,TRBV4-1,TRBJ1-2,.,16,CASSQDMGASSGSYTF,TGCGCCAGCAGCCAAGATATGGGGGCCAGCTCCGGGTCCTACACCTTC
.,TRBV19,TRBJ2-1,.,14,CASSIRGSHNEQFF,TGTGCCAGTAGTATTCGGGGCAGTCACAATGAGCAGTTCTTC
.,TRBV18,TRBJ2-2,.,11,CAAGYTGELFF,TGTGCCGCAGGGTACACCGGGGAGCTGTTTTTT
.,TRBV14,TRBJ1-2,once,14,CASSPLIGNYGYTF,TGTGCCAGCAGCCCTCTAATTGGGAACTATGGCTACACCTTC
TRBD1,TRBV2,TRBJ1-1,once,13,CASSDRALAEAFF,TGTGCCAGCAGCGACAGGGCGTTGGCTGAAGCTTTCTTT
TRBD2,TRBV19,TRBJ2-7,.,16,CASSTPSGRAVDEQYF,TGTGCCAGTAGTACACCTAGCGGGAGGGCCGTCGACGAGCAGTACTTC
.,TRBV27,TRBJ2-7,.,14,CASSLVADNYEQYF,TGTGCCAGCAGTTTAGTAGCGGACAACTACGAGCAGTACTTC
TRBD1,TRBV6-6,TRBJ1-1,.,16,CASNHRPTGLDTEAFF,TGTGCCAGCAACCATCGCCCGACAGGGCTGGACACTGAAGCTTTCTTT
.,TRBV28,TRBJ1-2,.,12,CASSATNYGYTF,TGTGCCAGCAGTGCCACTAACTATGGCTACACCTTC
.,TRBV6-5,TRBJ1-2,.,13,CASSLSLHWGYTF,TGTGCCAGCAGCCTCTCGCTCCACTGGGGCTACACCTTC
TRBD2,TRBV9,TRBJ2-2,.,18,CASSVGTSGRVYTGELFF,TGTGCCAGCAGCGTCGGAACTAGCGGGAGGGTGTACACCGGGGAGCTGTTTTTT
TRBD1,TRBV5-4,TRBJ1-1,.,15,CASSSSGQTVTEAFF,TGTGCCAGCAGCTCGTCGGGACAGACCGTCACTGAAGCTTTCTTT
TRBD1,TRBV7-8,TRBJ1-2,once,12,CAIDRGVDGYTF,TGTGCCATTGACAGGGGAGTCGATGGCTACACCTTC
.,TRBV27,TRBJ1-1,.,13,CASSLQPNTEAFF,TGTGCCAGCAGCCTCCAGCCGAACACTGAAGCTTTCTTT
TRBD2,TRBV30,TRBJ2-7,once,15,CASKTSSGGAYEQYF,TGTGCCTCGAAAACTTCGAGCGGGGGGGCCTACGAGCAGTACTTC
.,TRBV5-4,TRBJ1-1,.,14,CASSLGHLNTEAFF,TGTGCCAGCAGCTTGGGACACCTGAACACTGAAGCTTTCTTT
.,TRBV15,TRBJ1-1,.,13,CATRFDLNTEAFF,TGTGCCACCCGGTTCGATCTGAACACTGAAGCTTTCTTT
TRBD1,TRBV19,TRBJ1-5,once,16,CASSSRGGTVNQPQHF,TGTGCCAGTAGTTCCCGAGGGGGGACAGTGAATCAGCCCCAGCATTTT
.,TRBV28,TRBJ1-2,.,13,CASSSGTSYGYTF,TGTGCCAGCAGCTCCGGGACATCTTATGGCTACACCTTC
.,TRBV19,TRBJ2-3,.,15,CASRGMGGAIDTQYF,TGTGCCAGTAGGGGCATGGGCGGAGCGATAGATACGCAGTATTTT
.,TRBV7-9,TRBJ2-7,.,14,CASSLEFSSYEQYF,TGTGCCAGCAGCTTAGAGTTCAGCTCCTACGAGCAGTACTTC
.,TRBV28,TRBJ1-6,.,13,CASSHRNNSPLHF,TGTGCCAGCAGTCACAGGAATAATTCACCCCTCCACTTT
.,TRBV10-3,TRBJ2-2,.,15,CAIRLGTSHTGELFF,TGTGCCATCAGACTTGGGACTTCCCACACCGGGGAGCTGTTTTTT
.,TRBV6-6,TRBJ2-7,.,12,CASSFLSYEQYF,TGTGCCAGCAGTTTTTTAAGCTACGAGCAGTACTTC